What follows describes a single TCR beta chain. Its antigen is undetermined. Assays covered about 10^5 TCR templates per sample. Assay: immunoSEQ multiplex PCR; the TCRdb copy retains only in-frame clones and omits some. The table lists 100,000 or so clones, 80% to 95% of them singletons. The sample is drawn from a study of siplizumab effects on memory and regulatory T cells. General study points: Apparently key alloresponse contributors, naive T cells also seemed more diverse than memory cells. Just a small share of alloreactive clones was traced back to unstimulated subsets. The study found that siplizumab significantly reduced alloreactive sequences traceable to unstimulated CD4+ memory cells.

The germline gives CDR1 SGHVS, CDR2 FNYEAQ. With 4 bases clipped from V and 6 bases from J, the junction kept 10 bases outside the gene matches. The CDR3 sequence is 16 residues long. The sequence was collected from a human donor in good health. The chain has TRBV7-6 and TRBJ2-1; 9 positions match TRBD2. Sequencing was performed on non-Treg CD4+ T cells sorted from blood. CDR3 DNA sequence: TGTGCCAGCAGCTCTACCGGGACTAGCTTGGGCAATGAGCAGTTCTTC. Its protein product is CASSSTGTSLGNEQFF.